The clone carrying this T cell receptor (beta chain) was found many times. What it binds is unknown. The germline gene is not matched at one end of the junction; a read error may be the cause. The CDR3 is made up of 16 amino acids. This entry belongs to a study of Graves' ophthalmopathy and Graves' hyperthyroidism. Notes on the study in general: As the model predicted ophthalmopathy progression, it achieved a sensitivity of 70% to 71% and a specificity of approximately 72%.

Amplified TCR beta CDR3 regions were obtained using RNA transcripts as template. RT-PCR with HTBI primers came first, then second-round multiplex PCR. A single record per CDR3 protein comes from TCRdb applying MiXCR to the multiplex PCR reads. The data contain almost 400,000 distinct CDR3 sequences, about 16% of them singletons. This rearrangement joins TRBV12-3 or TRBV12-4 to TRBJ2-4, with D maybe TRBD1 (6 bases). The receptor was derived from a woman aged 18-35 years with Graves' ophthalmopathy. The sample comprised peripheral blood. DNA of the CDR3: TGTGCCAGCAGTTCCTCCGGTTCAGGGGTTAAAAACATTCAATACTTC. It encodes CASSSSGSGVKNIQYF.